The rows below give T cell receptor beta chains drawn from one sample of a study of OX40 agonist ivuxolimab in advanced cancers. Repertoires were generated with immunoSEQ multiplex PCR, while TCRdb's copy carries only in-frame clones and drops some. The data show around 64,000 clones, 80% to 85% seen once. The sample here was CD4+ or CD8+ T cells sorted from blood, taken in a trial of the OX40 agonist ivuxolimab. These receptors came from an adult with an advanced solid tumor such as melanoma, head and neck, liver or kidney cancer. Each CDR3 is given with its conserved first and last residue. D genes are given only for firm matches. Only some rows state a clone size, as once, few, many or a class for expanded clones.

J gene: TRBJ1-2
V gene: TRBV30
D gene: -
clone size: -
CDR3 DNA: TGTGCCTGGAGTCAGGGGACCTACCGAAGGATCTATGGCTACACCTTC
CDR3 protein: CAWSQGTYRRIYGYTF

J gene: TRBJ2-2
V gene: TRBV21-1
D gene: -
clone size: once
CDR3 DNA: TGTGCCAGCAGCAAAGCAACCCAGGTTTGTGGCGGGGAGCTGTTTTTT
CDR3 protein: CASSKATQVCGGELFF

J gene: TRBJ2-5
V gene: TRBV5-8
D gene: -
clone size: -
CDR3 DNA: TGTGCCAGCAGCTTGGACAGATGGGAGACCCAGTACTTC
CDR3 protein: CASSLDRWETQYF

J gene: TRBJ1-3
V gene: TRBV11-3
D gene: TRBD1
clone size: -
CDR3 DNA: TGTGCCAGCAGCTACCAACGGGACAGCGGATTCTCTGGAAACACCATATATTTT
CDR3 protein: CASSYQRDSGFSGNTIYF

J gene: TRBJ1-1
V gene: TRBV9
D gene: -
clone size: once
CDR3 DNA: TGTGCCAGCAGCGTAGGTACCTCCGGAGGCACTGAAGCTTTCTTT
CDR3 protein: CASSVGTSGGTEAFF

J gene: TRBJ1-2
V gene: TRBV5-8
D gene: -
clone size: -
CDR3 DNA: TGTGCCAGCAGCTTTCGCTCGAGGGGCTATGGCTACACCTTC
CDR3 protein: CASSFRSRGYGYTF

J gene: TRBJ1-1
V gene: TRBV19
D gene: -
clone size: -
CDR3 DNA: TGTGCCAGTAGTAGGGGGGGGAGAACTGAAGCTTTCTTT
CDR3 protein: CASSRGGRTEAFF

J gene: TRBJ2-7
V gene: TRBV6-1
D gene: -
clone size: -
CDR3 DNA: TGTGCCAGCAGTGACCCAGGGAGCTCCTACGAGCAGTACTTC
CDR3 protein: CASSDPGSSYEQYF

J gene: TRBJ1-1
V gene: TRBV28
D gene: -
clone size: -
CDR3 DNA: TGTGCCAGCAGTGCCCCCGACAGGACTGAGACTTTCTTT
CDR3 protein: CASSAPDRTETFF

J gene: TRBJ2-7
V gene: TRBV9
D gene: TRBD2
clone size: -
CDR3 DNA: TGTGCCAGCAGCCCCGGGACTAGTATGTACGAGCAGTACTTC
CDR3 protein: CASSPGTSMYEQYF

J gene: TRBJ1-2
V gene: TRBV19
D gene: -
clone size: -
CDR3 DNA: TGTGCCAGTAGTTTGAACCGGGACACTTTCGAAGTCACCTTC
CDR3 protein: CASSLNRDTFEVTF

J gene: TRBJ1-1
V gene: TRBV7-9
D gene: -
clone size: -
CDR3 DNA: TGTGCCAGCAGCCGCACTGAAGCTTTCTTT
CDR3 protein: CASSRTEAFF

J gene: TRBJ2-1
V gene: TRBV7-2
D gene: TRBD2
clone size: -
CDR3 DNA: TGTGCCAGCAGACGCGGGGGGGCCGGCTACAATGAGCAGTTCTTC
CDR3 protein: CASRRGGAGYNEQFF